A single sample is the source of the 19 T cell receptor beta chains below, sequenced in a study of T cell responses to AZD1222 COVID-19 vaccine. The data were produced by immunoSEQ multiplex PCR, yet TCRdb's version contains in-frame clones alone and is incomplete. This table holds about 150,000 clones, 88% found once. This specimen was peripheral blood, taken 28 days after the second dose of the MenACWY control vaccine. The receptor set was obtained from an adult who received the MenACWY meningococcal vaccine as a control.

This chain links TRBV16 with TRBJ1-5; D is ambiguous. The V end was cut by 4 bases, the J end by 1 base, with 14 bases between. CDR3 length: 16 amino acids. Germline V gene data show CDR1 as KGHSY and CDR2 as FQNENV. Here the CDR3 DNA reads TGTGCCAGCAGCCCCCCGGGCAGCTTAAGCAATCAGCCCCAGCATTTT. It specifies CASSPPGSLSNQPQHF.

The chain employs TRBV7-2 and TRBJ1-1, with 8 bases that match TRBD1. Germline V gene lookup returns CDR1 SGHTA and CDR2 FQGNSA. CDR3 length equals 14 residues. The J segment lost 9 bases and the V segment lost 5 bases, leaving 11 bases of the junction unmatched. The CDR3 coding sequence is TGTGCCAGCAGCACTGGGACAGGCAGGTCCCAAGCTTTCTTT. Its protein product is CASSTGTGRSQAFF.

The chain uses TRBV18 and TRBJ1-5, with 8 nucleotides matching TRBD1. Germline CDR1 and CDR2: KGHSH and LQKENI. The CDR3 sequence is 15 residues long. Trimming at V came to 3 bases and at J to 5 bases, leaving 6 bases not matched to a gene. CDR3 sequence (DNA): TGTGCCAGCTCACCGAGGACAGGGAGTGATCAGCCCCAGCATTTT. Amino acid sequence: CASSPRTGSDQPQHF. Complete variable domain (other parts from reference TRBV18 and TRBJ1-5): NAGVMQNPRHLVRRRGQEARLRCSPMKGHSHVYWYRQLPEEGLKFMVYLQKENIIDESGMPKERFSAEFPKEGPSILRIQQVVRGDSAAYFCASSPRTGSDQPQHFGDGTRLSIL.

This clone was seen only once. The chain has TRBV9 and TRBJ2-5; tentatively, D is TRBD1 (5 bases). CDR3 length equals 12 residues. The V end was cut by 2 bases, the J end by 5 bases, with 7 bases between. The germline gives CDR1 SGDLS, CDR2 YYNGEE. The CDR3 region has the DNA TGTGCCAGCAGCGTTCAGGGCGAGACCCAGTACTTC. Its protein product is CASSVQGETQYF.

The V and J genes are TRBV9 and TRBJ2-3, with 12 bases identical to TRBD2. This CDR3 region has 16 residues. The V and J ends lost 4 bases and 2 bases, in that order; junction bases with no gene match: 5. Germline CDR1 is SGDLS and CDR2 is YYNGEE. CDR3 DNA sequence: TGTGCCAGCAGCCAGGGACTAGCGGGCCTCACAGATACGCAGTATTTT. It is translated as CASSQGLAGLTDTQYF.

This chain links TRBV10-3 with TRBJ2-3; 13 bases fit TRBD2. This CDR3 is built from 18 residues. The J segment lost 2 bases and the V segment lost 3 bases, leaving 8 bases of the junction unmatched. CDR1 and CDR2 (germline): ENHRY, SYGVKD. The CDR3 loop reads CAISETSGGAFSTDTQYF. The CDR3 DNA is TGTGCCATCAGTGAAACTAGCGGGGGGGCCTTTTCCACAGATACGCAGTATTTT.

The rearrangement uses TRBV6-5 and TRBJ1-4, with 11 bases matching TRBD1. After removal of 5 bases from V and 8 bases from J, the junction contained 4 bases not matched to a gene. CDR3 length: 14 amino acids. CDR1 and CDR2 from the germline V gene are MNHEY and SVGAGI. CDR3: CASSLGQGGEKLFF. The CDR3 DNA reads TGTGCCAGCAGTCTGGGACAGGGGGGGGAAAAACTGTTTTTT.

The rearrangement links TRBV15 to TRBJ2-1, with 9 nucleotides matching TRBD2. V was pared by 3 bases and J by 7 bases, with 10 bases of the junction left unmatched. Germline-derived CDR1 and CDR2 are LNHNV and YYDKDF (reference sequence). The CDR3 extends over 16 amino acids. The CDR3 sequence: CATSSGLAPRVNEQFF. The CDR3 DNA reads TGTGCCACCAGCAGCGGACTAGCGCCTAGGGTGAATGAGCAGTTCTTC.

This clone has a single count. The identical CDR3 is also encoded by other nucleotide sequences in the sample. CDR3 amino acids: CASSLGRNTEAFF. The CDR3 nucleotides are TGCGCCAGCAGCTTGGGTAGAAACACTGAAGCTTTCTTT. The chain has TRBV5-1 and TRBJ1-1, with D unclear. V was pared by 0 bases and J by 2 bases, with 5 bases between. Germline CDR1 SGHRS, CDR2 YFSETQ. The length of the CDR3 is 13 residues.

This clone was recorded only once. The chain combines TRBV3-1 (or the pseudogene TRBV3-2) with TRBJ1-2; 7 positions agree with TRBD1. The CDR3 covers 12 residues. Trimming cost V 5 bases and J 13 bases; bases outside gene matches: 10. Germline V gives CDR1 LGHDT, CDR2 YNNKEL (reference sequence). This CDR3 reads CASSVRQGGSTF. The CDR3 region has the DNA TGTGCCAGCAGCGTTCGACAGGGAGGGAGCACCTTC.

The chain joins TRBV7-3 to TRBJ2-1; unclear D gene. CDR3 length equals 13 residues. V was trimmed by 5 bases and J by 5 bases, leaving 10 bases between them. CDR1 is SGHTA, CDR2 FQGTGA, per germline. In DNA form, the CDR3 reads TGTGCCAGCAGCCTCACCCGGGACAATGAGCAGTTCTTC. Its protein product is CASSLTRDNEQFF.

The chain combines TRBV30 with TRBJ1-1, with a weak D call TRBD1 (6 bases). Germline V gene lookup returns CDR1 GTSNPN and CDR2 SVGIG (reference sequence). There are 15 residues in the CDR3. V was pared by 3 bases and J by 6 bases, with 20 bases between. The CDR3 here is CAWSQGLPFDSEAFF. The CDR3 DNA sequence: TGTGCCTGGAGCCAGGGGCTCCCCTTCGACTCTGAAGCTTTCTTT. Full variable domain (missing parts from reference TRBV30 and TRBJ1-1): SQTIHQWPATLVQPVGSPLSLECTVEGTSNPNLYWYRQAAGRGLQLLFYSVGIGQISSEVPQNLSASRPQDRQFILSSKKLLLSDSGFYLCAWSQGLPFDSEAFFGQGTRLTVV.

The J gene is TRBJ2-5, the V gene TRBV28, with 16 positions matching TRBD2. This CDR3 region has 17 residues. Losses at the gene ends were 6 bases for V and 0 bases for J; bases not matched to a gene: 4. In germline, CDR1 is MDHEN, CDR2 SYDVKM. DNA for the CDR3: TGTGCCAGCAGGGGGACTAGCGGGAGGGTGTACCAAGAGACCCAGTACTTC. Translating it yields CASRGTSGRVYQETQYF.

As concerns this clone: The same CDR3 also results from other DNA sequences found in this sample. This rearrangement joins TRBV5-4 to TRBJ1-3; 7 bases align to TRBD1. Trimming cost V 1 base and J 1 base; bases outside gene matches: 5. CDR3 length: 16 residues. CDR1 is SGHNT, CDR2 YYREEE, per germline (reference sequence). The CDR3 loop is CASSLKTGPSGNTIYF. The CDR3 DNA reads TGTGCCAGCAGCTTGAAGACAGGGCCTTCTGGAAACACCATATATTTT.

The J gene is TRBJ1-1, the V gene TRBV7-6; TRBD1 matches at 9 bases. V was clipped by 6 bases and J by 1 base; unmatched bases: 6. There are 15 residues in the CDR3. Per the germline V gene, CDR1 is SGHVS and CDR2 is FNYEAQ. The CDR3 sequence is CASSYRGLGNTEAFF. In nucleotides, the CDR3 is TGTGCCAGCAGTTACAGGGGGCTGGGGAACACTGAAGCTTTCTTT.

J is TRBJ1-2 and V is TRBV7-8; D gene uncertain. Trimming left V 1 base short and J 8 bases short, with 23 bases between. The length of the CDR3 is 17 residues. Germline CDR1 is SGHVS and CDR2 is FQNEAQ. The CDR3 region is CASSLVQARAASRGYTF. In DNA, the CDR3 is TGTGCCAGCAGCTTAGTCCAGGCCCGGGCCGCAAGCCGGGGCTACACCTTC.

The J gene is TRBJ1-4, the V gene TRBV10-3; 7 nucleotides align to TRBD1. CDR1 and CDR2 from the germline V gene are ENHRY and SYGVKD. V shed 2 bases, J shed 3 bases, and the junction held 3 bases outside the gene matches. This CDR3 comprises 15 residues. CDR3 region: CAISELGTANEKLFF. DNA of the CDR3: TGTGCCATCAGTGAGCTCGGGACAGCTAATGAAAAACTGTTTTTT.

This clone showed up just a few times. The chain combines TRBV6-2 or TRBV6-3 with TRBJ2-7; D not resolved. The CDR3 spans 12 residues. Germline lookup yields CDR1 MNHEY and CDR2 SVGEGT. The germline V and J ends were trimmed by 2 bases and 6 bases, with 8 bases remaining between them. CDR3 DNA sequence: TGTGCCAGCAGTTACGCGGCTATCGAGCAGTACTTC. Protein product: CASSYAAIEQYF.

The chain is built from TRBV6-2 or TRBV6-3 and TRBJ1-3; 9 nucleotides line up with TRBD1. This CDR3 contains 14 residues. After removal of 6 bases from V and 6 bases from J, the junction contained 6 bases not matched to a gene. Germline CDR1 is MNHEY and CDR2 is SVGEGT. The CDR3 nucleotides read TGTGCCAGCAGCAGGGACAGGGTGCCAAACACCATATATTTT. Its translation is CASSRDRVPNTIYF.